What follows are 4 T cell receptor beta chains derived from one specimen sequenced in a study of control samples from healthy donors and cancer patients. The assay was immunoSEQ multiplex PCR, and TCRdb's table has in-frame clones only and misses some. This sample has about 86,000 clones, with around 94% found just once. Sequenced: blood. All receptors come from a woman younger than 30 in good health.

The J gene is TRBJ1-4, the V gene TRBV9; D might be TRBD1 (5 bases). Deletions cut 4 bases from V and 8 bases from J, with 21 bases between. The germline gives CDR1 SGDLS, CDR2 YYNGEE. The CDR3 sequence is 16 residues long. The CDR3 is CASSPRTGEVGEKLFF. CDR3 nucleotide sequence: TGTGCCAGCAGCCCCCGAACGGGGGAGGTAGGCGAAAAACTGTTTTTT.

The chain links TRBV7-6 to TRBJ2-1; 7 bases are a match to TRBD2. Unmatched junction bases numbered 6, after V lost 1 base and J lost 0 bases. This CDR3 spans 17 amino acids. Germline loops: CDR1 SGHVS, CDR2 FNYEAQ. CDR3 amino acids: CASSLVWGGSSYNEQFF. CDR3 bases: TGTGCCAGCAGCTTAGTCTGGGGCGGGAGCTCCTACAATGAGCAGTTCTTC.

The chain uses TRBV29-1 and TRBJ2-7; D perhaps matches TRBD2 (5 bases). CDR3 length equals 12 residues. In germline, CDR1 is SQVTM, CDR2 ANQGSEA. Between the trimmed V and J ends, which lost 2 bases and 3 bases, there was a span of 8 bases. The CDR3 here is CSVERGNYEQYF. Here the CDR3 DNA reads TGCAGCGTTGAAAGAGGGAACTACGAGCAGTACTTC.

This rearrangement joins TRBV6-1 to TRBJ1-2; D gene ambiguous. This CDR3 has 12 residues. CDR1 and CDR2 (germline): MNHNS, SASEGT. The V end was cut by 0 bases, the J end by 4 bases, with 3 bases between. The CDR3 bases are TGTGCCAGCAGTGAAGCAGGCTATGGCTACACCTTC. It specifies CASSEAGYGYTF.